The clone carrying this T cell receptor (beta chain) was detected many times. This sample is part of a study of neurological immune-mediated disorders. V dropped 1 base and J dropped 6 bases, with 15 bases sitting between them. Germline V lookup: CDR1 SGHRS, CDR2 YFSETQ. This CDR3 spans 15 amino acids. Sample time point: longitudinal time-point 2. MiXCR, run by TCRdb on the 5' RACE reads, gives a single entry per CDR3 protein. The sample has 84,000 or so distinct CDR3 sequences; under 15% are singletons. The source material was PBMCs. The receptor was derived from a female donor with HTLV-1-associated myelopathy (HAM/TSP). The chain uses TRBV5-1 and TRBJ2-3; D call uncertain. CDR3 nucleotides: TGCGCCAGCAGCTTGTTTACCGACTTAACGGATACGCAGTATTTT. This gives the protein CASSLFTDLTDTQYF.